This is a list of T cell receptor beta chains from one sample in a study of blood T cell repertoires in COVID-19. Method: immunoSEQ multiplex PCR; TCRdb's copy keeps in-frame clones and lacks some. Of about 140,000 clones in the sample, roughly 80% were seen once. Input material: peripheral blood. Every receptor here comes from a woman older than 75 with acute or convalescent COVID-19. CDR3s include the opening cysteine and the closing phenylalanine or tryptophan. The D gene is left open where the match is weak. Only part of the rows carry a size: once, few, many, or a class if the clone is expanded.

J gene	D gene	CDR3 length	clone size	V gene	CDR3 DNA	CDR3 protein
TRBJ2-1	-	13	-	TRBV2	TGTGCCAGCAGTGCCAATTCCTACAATGAGCAGTTCTTC	CASSANSYNEQFF
TRBJ2-5	-	15	-	TRBV2	TGTGCCAGCAGCCCCTTACTAGCAAGCCAAGAGACCCAGTACTTC	CASSPLLASQETQYF
TRBJ1-5	-	14	-	TRBV5-1	TGCGCCAGCAGCTCGCGGAGCGGAGACCAGCCCCAGCATTTT	CASSSRSGDQPQHF
TRBJ2-1	TRBD2	14	once	TRBV2	TGTGCCAGCAAAGGACTAGGGGCAGTTGATGAGCAGTTCTTC	CASKGLGAVDEQFF
TRBJ2-7	TRBD2	16	-	TRBV4-1	TGCGCCAGCAGCCAAGTTTGGGGAGGGCTCATCTACGAGCAGTACTTC	CASSQVWGGLIYEQYF
TRBJ2-1	-	14	-	TRBV9	TGTGCCAGCAGCGTTCGGGACTTATACAATGAGCAGTTCTTC	CASSVRDLYNEQFF
TRBJ1-4	-	16	-	TRBV4-1	TGCGCCAGCAGACAGATCTTCCAGGGTGATAATGAAAAACTGTTTTTT	CASRQIFQGDNEKLFF
TRBJ2-3	TRBD2	15	-	TRBV5-1	TGCGCCAGCAGCTTAGCGGGAGGGCGGCGAGATACGCAGTATTTT	CASSLAGGRRDTQYF
TRBJ2-5	TRBD1	14	-	TRBV19	TGTGCCAGTAGTAAGGGGTACAGGGGGCAGCCCCAGTACTTC	CASSKGYRGQPQYF
TRBJ2-2	TRBD1	14	few	TRBV6-5	TGTGCCAGCAGGGGACAGTTGAACACCGGGGAGCTGTTTTTT	CASRGQLNTGELFF
TRBJ1-1	-	13	once	TRBV28	TGTGCCAGCAGATTGGGAGTGAACACTGAAGCTTTCTTT	CASRLGVNTEAFF
TRBJ2-7	-	14	-	TRBV4-2	TGTGCCAGCAGCCAGGGCCGCGCCTCCTACGAGCAGTACTTC	CASSQGRASYEQYF
TRBJ2-2	-	14	once	TRBV6-1	TGTGCCAGCATGGGCCGCAGCTCCCCCGGGGAGCTGTTTTTT	CASMGRSSPGELFF
TRBJ2-5	-	14	-	TRBV20-1	TGCAGTGCTAGTCAGCGGGCAGGGATTGAGACCCAGTACTTC	CSASQRAGIETQYF
TRBJ1-5	TRBD1	14	few	TRBV6-5	TGTGCCAGCAGTCCAGGGGGCGGCAATCAGCCCCAGCATTTT	CASSPGGGNQPQHF
TRBJ2-7	TRBD1	14	-	TRBV6-5	TGTGCCAGCAGAGACCCGGGACAGACCTACGAGCAGTACTTC	CASRDPGQTYEQYF
TRBJ1-2	-	12	-	TRBV21-1	TGTGCCAGCAGCAAAGAGGGACAAGGCTACACCTTC	CASSKEGQGYTF
TRBJ1-4	-	17	once	TRBV30	TGTGCCTGGAGTGTACGGGGAGTAAGTGCAACTAATGAAAAACTGTTTTTT	CAWSVRGVSATNEKLFF
TRBJ2-5	-	15	-	TRBV28	TGTGCCAGCAGACTAACACCGACTGACGGCGGGACCCAGTACTTC	CASRLTPTDGGTQYF
TRBJ1-1	TRBD1	13	-	TRBV19	TGTGCCAGTAGTAACGGACAGGGTGCTGAAGCTTTCTTT	CASSNGQGAEAFF
TRBJ2-7	-	12	-	TRBV11-2	TGTGCCAGCAGCCCAAGCCCATACGAGCAGTACTTC	CASSPSPYEQYF
TRBJ1-5	TRBD1	14	once	TRBV2	TGTGCCAGCAGTGGAACAGGGGGCCTTCAGCCCCAGCATTTT	CASSGTGGLQPQHF
TRBJ2-3	-	15	-	TRBV5-1	TGCGCCAGCAGCCTCCGGGACTTAAGCACAGATACGCAGTATTTT	CASSLRDLSTDTQYF
TRBJ1-6	-	17	-	TRBV9	TGTGCCAGCAGCGAAAAAGCCTACCAAGCCAATAATTCACCCCTCCACTTT	CASSEKAYQANNSPLHF
TRBJ2-3	-	12	-	TRBV12-3/TRBV12-4	TGTGCCAGCAGACCATATCGGGATACGCAGTATTTT	CASRPYRDTQYF
TRBJ1-2	-	13	-	TRBV15	TGTGCCACCAGCAGCGGACAGAACTATGGCTACACCTTC	CATSSGQNYGYTF
TRBJ2-1	TRBD2	15	-	TRBV5-1	TGCGCCAGCAGCTTGGACACGGGAGGGCGGGATGAGCAGTTCTTC	CASSLDTGGRDEQFF
TRBJ2-7	-	16	once	TRBV28	TGTGCCAGCAGTTATCCCAGGGGTCTACGCTCCTACGAGCAGTACTTC	CASSYPRGLRSYEQYF
TRBJ2-1	TRBD2	16	-	TRBV5-4	TGTGCCAGCAGCTTGGCTGCAGCGGGGCCATCGGGAGGGGAGTTCTTC	CASSLAAAGPSGGEFF
TRBJ1-2	-	16	-	TRBV7-8	TGTGCCAGCAGACGACTTTACCGGGACAAGGCTAGGGGCTACACCTTC	CASRRLYRDKARGYTF
TRBJ1-3	-	16	-	TRBV3-1/TRBV3-2	TGTGCCAGCAGCCAAGACGGCGGGTTCTCTGGAAACACCATATATTTT	CASSQDGGFSGNTIYF
TRBJ2-7	TRBD1	14	-	TRBV15	TGTGCCACCAGCGAGGACAGGGGGCCCTACGAGCAGTACTTC	CATSEDRGPYEQYF
TRBJ2-1	-	15	-	TRBV28	TGTGCCAGCAGTTTAGCGGGCCCCTCCTACAATGAGCAGTTCTTC	CASSLAGPSYNEQFF
TRBJ1-2	TRBD1	15	-	TRBV27	TGTGCCAGCAGTTTATCTTGGTCCGACAGGGGGGTATACACCTTC	CASSLSWSDRGVYTF
TRBJ2-1	TRBD1	15	once	TRBV7-6	TGTGCCAGCAGCTACCGGGACAGGGAATACAATGAGCAGTTCTTC	CASSYRDREYNEQFF
TRBJ2-3	-	18	-	TRBV4-1	TGCGCCAGCAGCCGTCTGCCGGTGGGAGCGGGCCAGGGAGATACGCAGTATTTT	CASSRLPVGAGQGDTQYF
TRBJ2-7	TRBD2	16	-	TRBV28	TGTGCCAGCCCTCCCCGGGGGGGACTCGGCTCCTACGAGCAGTACTTC	CASPPRGGLGSYEQYF
TRBJ1-2	-	13	-	TRBV5-1	TGCGCCAGCAGCTTGCGACGGGGCTATGGCTACACCTTC	CASSLRRGYGYTF
TRBJ1-5	TRBD1	17	few	TRBV11-2	TGTGCCAGCAGCTTAGCCCGGACAGGGGCTGGCAATCAGCCCCAGCATTTT	CASSLARTGAGNQPQHF
TRBJ2-3	TRBD2	16	-	TRBV7-8	TGTGCCAGCAGCTTAGCCGTCGGCGGGGGGGGAGATACGCAGTATTTT	CASSLAVGGGGDTQYF
TRBJ1-1	-	13	-	TRBV11-3	TGTGCCAGCAGCTTTTTCAGGAACACTGAAGCTTTCTTT	CASSFFRNTEAFF
TRBJ2-3	TRBD2	16	few	TRBV27	TGTGCCAGCAGTCCTCTCGGGGGGTCCCCCACGAATACGCAGTATTTT	CASSPLGGSPTNTQYF
TRBJ1-5	TRBD1	13	-	TRBV30	TGTGCCTGGAGGGGGACAGTTAATCAGCCCCAGCATTTT	CAWRGTVNQPQHF
TRBJ1-1	TRBD1	14	few	TRBV19	TGTGCCAGTAGCCCCCGACAGGGTGGTACTGAAGCTTTCTTT	CASSPRQGGTEAFF
TRBJ1-4	TRBD1	15	-	TRBV18	TGTGCCAGCTCACCATCAGGGGGAGTTAATGAAAAACTGTTTTTT	CASSPSGGVNEKLFF
TRBJ1-2	-	14	-	TRBV6-1	TGTGCCAGCAGTGATAGGAGTTGGGTTTATGGCTACACCTTC	CASSDRSWVYGYTF
TRBJ1-1	TRBD1	15	-	TRBV4-1	TGCGCCAGCAGCCAACGAGACAGGGGAGGTACTGAAGCTTTCTTT	CASSQRDRGGTEAFF
TRBJ2-1	TRBD1	16	-	TRBV5-1	TGCGCCAGCAGCCAGAGGACAGGGGATCATATAGATGAGCAGTTCTTC	CASSQRTGDHIDEQFF
TRBJ2-1	-	15	-	TRBV19	TGTGCCAGTAGTACCCGACAGGACGTGTACAATGAGCAGTTCTTC	CASSTRQDVYNEQFF
TRBJ2-2	-	17	-	TRBV7-9	TGTGCCAGCAGCCTGACCCATGGGGGCGCCGGCACCGGGGAGCTGTTTTTT	CASSLTHGGAGTGELFF
TRBJ1-2	-	16	-	TRBV28	TGTGCCAGCAGTTTACATGGGCCAGAACTTAACTATGGCTACACCTTC	CASSLHGPELNYGYTF
TRBJ1-2	TRBD1	16	-	TRBV6-1	TGTGCCAGCAGTGAAATCGGGACAGAGTCTAACTATGGCTACACCTTC	CASSEIGTESNYGYTF
TRBJ2-1	TRBD2	20	-	TRBV7-3	TGTGCCAGCAGCCCTCGGGACAGGGCAGTACTAGCGGGGGGAAACAATGAGCAGTTCTTC	CASSPRDRAVLAGGNNEQFF
TRBJ2-2	-	15	-	TRBV27	TGTGCCAGCAGTTCCGGACGGACTAACACCGGGGAGCTGTTTTTT	CASSSGRTNTGELFF
TRBJ1-5	-	14	-	TRBV6-5	TGTGCCAGCGTGCGGGAGTCTCGGGATCAGCCCCAGCATTTT	CASVRESRDQPQHF
TRBJ2-5	TRBD2	13	-	TRBV19	TGTGCCAGTAGTTGGCGGGGGCAAGAGACCCAGTACTTC	CASSWRGQETQYF
TRBJ1-1	-	13	medium-sized	TRBV7-9	TGTGCCAGCAGTTTGGACACTAACACTGAAGCTTTCTTT	CASSLDTNTEAFF